This TCR beta chain was documented in a study of OX40 agonist ivuxolimab in advanced cancers. Method: immunoSEQ multiplex PCR; TCRdb's copy keeps in-frame clones and lacks some. The table has about 50,000 clones, around nine tenths seen once. Trimming shortened V by 6 bases and J by 2 bases, and 19 bases separated the two germline ends. Germline lookup yields CDR1 MDHEN and CDR2 SYDVKM. This CDR3 region has 17 residues. Autoimmune disease history or systemic immunosuppression led to patient exclusion. Cycle 7 day 1, cycle 4 day 1, and baseline were the timepoints at which blood was sampled. Sequencing used CD4+ or CD8+ T cells sorted from blood, obtained in a trial of the OX40 agonist ivuxolimab. The chain has TRBV28 and TRBJ2-2; no reliable D call. The receptor's source is an adult with an advanced solid tumor such as melanoma, head and neck, liver or kidney cancer. The CDR3 DNA reads TGTGCCAGCAGGTCTCTCCCTGGGCTAGAAAACACCGGGGAGCTGTTTTTT. It is translated as CASRSLPGLENTGELFF.